This T cell receptor beta chain was recorded in a study of blood T cells in healthy people across ages. Points from the study as a whole: Per million T cells, the diversity of TCR beta decreased roughly linearly as age advanced. A greater number of naive CD4+ cells and higher diversity distinguished long-lived donors from aged donors.

Russia was home to the donors, healthy Caucasian individuals aged about 6 to 90. Researchers report isolating at least 6.5 million PBMCs per sample. Alongside a J-beta primer mix, a sample-barcoded 5' primer served in a second PCR lasting about 7 to 12 cycles. One entry per CDR3 protein results from TCRdb running MiXCR on the 5' RACE reads. The table has 850,000 or so distinct CDR3 sequences, less than 35% seen once. There are 17 residues in the CDR3. Germline CDR1 and CDR2: SGHVS and FQNEAQ. Trimming took 4 bases from V and 5 from J; bases not matched to a gene: 10. The sample holds many counts of this clonotype. Its antigen is not known.

This chain joins TRBV7-8 and TRBJ2-5; 13 bases agree with TRBD2. The sequenced material came from blood. The sequence was obtained from a woman at least 80 years old in good health. CDR3: CASSSGLAGAVTETQYF. Here the CDR3 DNA reads TGTGCCAGCAGCTCAGGACTAGCGGGGGCCGTAACTGAGACCCAGTACTTC. Full variable domain (outside the CDR3, taken from reference TRBV7-8 and TRBJ2-5): GAGVSQSPRYKVAKRGQDVALRCDPISGHVSLFWYQQALGQGPEFLTYFQNEAQLDKSGLPSDRFFAERPEGSVSTLKIQRTQQEDSAVYLCASSSGLAGAVTETQYFGPGTRLLVL.